This T cell receptor (beta chain) was profiled in a study of blood T cell repertoires in COVID-19. TCRdb's table, derived via immunoSEQ multiplex PCR, lists solely in-frame clones and lacks some. This sample has about 180,000 clones; roughly 85% occur once, and the top ten carry more than 5%. Trimming took 5 bases from V and 6 from J, leaving 14 bases between them. CDR1 is SGHVS and CDR2 is FQNEAQ in the germline V gene. The CDR3 runs 14 residues. The table lists this clone with a few counts. Sequenced sample: PBMCs or T cells enriched from blood (not recorded which). J is TRBJ2-1 and V is TRBV7-8; D may be TRBD1 (6 bases). The TCR originated in a man aged 35 to 55 who had recovered from COVID-19. The CDR3 sequence: CASSLRTAFNEQFF. The CDR3 nucleotides are TGTGCCAGCAGCCTTCGGACAGCCTTCAATGAGCAGTTCTTC.